A single sample is the source of the 10 T cell receptor beta chains below, sequenced in a study of T cell repertoires in cytomegalovirus infection (dated by TCRdb to about 2019). The instrument given in TCRdb is Illumina HiSeq 1500. TCRdb redid the processing of the public reads, applying fastp at Q25 and MiXCR, and retained in-frame beta chains. CDR3 protein duplicates are merged, each entry listing the most common genes and DNA. The sample yields 450,000 to 600,000 distinct CDR3 sequences; around 10% were counted once. The top ten clones comprise more than 8.5% of the sample. Sequencing input: PBMCs. The receptors shown here come from a human donor in good health (CMV status not recorded). Some clones in this sample may be carry-over from other donors' samples.

The chain has TRBV29-1 and TRBJ2-6; D possibly corresponds to TRBD1 (5 bases). The V gene's germline CDR1 is SQVTM and CDR2 ANQGSEA. The CDR3 has 16 amino acids. The V and J ends lost 7 bases and 0 bases respectively, with 16 bases between them. The CDR3 DNA reads as TGCAGCGCCGGAACCAGGGATCCCTCTGGGGCCAACGTCCTGACTTTC. It specifies CSAGTRDPSGANVLTF.

A few counts support this clonotype. J is TRBJ1-5 and V is TRBV27; perhaps TRBD1 as D (5 bases). Germline V gene sequence: CDR1 MNHEY, CDR2 SMNVEV (reference sequence). V was clipped by 1 base and J by 9 bases, with 16 bases between them. The CDR3 totals 15 residues. CDR3 sequence: CASSLYGTGISPQHF. As DNA, the CDR3 is TGTGCCAGCAGTTTATACGGGACTGGGATTTCGCCCCAGCATTTT.

This clonotype was counted many times. The CDR3 loop reads CSARVARGTAFDSNQPQHF. In nucleotides, the CDR3 is TGCAGTGCTAGAGTTGCCCGCGGGACCGCCTTCGATAGCAATCAGCCCCAGCATTTT. The chain has TRBV20-1 and TRBJ1-5; D perhaps matches TRBD1 (5 bases). The ends were cut back, 1 base at V and 0 bases at J, with 22 bases in the middle. CDR1 is DFQATT, CDR2 SNEGSKA, per germline (reference sequence). The CDR3 spans 19 residues.

This clonotype has ten or more counts. DNA for the CDR3: TGTGCCAGCAGTCTTATTCCAGAAATATATTCGACCCTCCACTTT. This encodes CASSLIPEIYSTLHF. This chain connects TRBV12-3 or TRBV12-4 to TRBJ1-6, with no clear D. V was shortened by 5 bases and J by 14 bases, with 22 bases between the two germline ends. CDR3 length equals 15 residues.

This clonotype was picked up many times. The chain uses TRBV10-3 and TRBJ2-1; 7 positions match TRBD2. Per the germline V gene, CDR1 is ENHRY and CDR2 is SYGVKD. CDR3 size: 16 residues. The V gene end was trimmed by 3 bases and the J gene end by 4 bases; junction bases not matched to a gene: 9. CDR3 sequence (DNA): TGTGCCATCAGTGATCCCGGGACCGGGGGGTACAATGAGCAGTTCTTC. It translates to CAISDPGTGGYNEQFF.

Ten or more counts support this clonotype. J is TRBJ1-1 and V is TRBV7-6; 7 bases line up with TRBD1. The CDR3 has 13 residues. Germline V gene lookup returns CDR1 SGHVS and CDR2 FNYEAQ. V shed 1 base and J 9 bases; nucleotides not matched to a gene: 5. CDR3 loop: CASSLVRQGQAFF. CDR3 DNA: TGTGCCAGCAGCTTAGTGAGACAGGGCCAAGCTTTCTTT.

CDR3 coding DNA: TGTGCCAGCAGCCCCGGGCAGCAAGACTACGAGCAGTACTTC. It translates to CASSPGQQDYEQYF. This chain uses TRBV28 with TRBJ2-7, with D unresolved. This CDR3 spans 14 amino acids. The V end was cut by 6 bases, the J end by 3 bases, with 15 bases between. CDR1 and CDR2 from the germline V gene are MDHEN and SYDVKM.

The J gene is TRBJ2-1, the V gene TRBV7-3; no firm D call. Trimming left V 7 bases short and J 6 bases short, with 10 bases between. From germline, CDR1 is SGHTA and CDR2 FQGTGA. The CDR3 covers 12 residues. CDR3 loop: CASTSGCNEQFF. The CDR3 DNA is TGTGCCAGCACCTCGGGCTGCAATGAGCAGTTCTTC.

The table lists this clonotype with many counts. The rearrangement uses TRBV4-2 and TRBJ1-2, with TRBD1 identical over 7 bases. CDR1 and CDR2 (germline): LGHNA, YNFKEQ. V shed 1 base and J 2 bases; nucleotides not matched to a gene: 7. The CDR3 is 16 residues long. The CDR3 loop reads CASSQGPGQQNYGYTF. In DNA, the CDR3 is TGTGCCAGCAGCCAAGGACCGGGACAGCAAAACTATGGCTACACCTTC.

This clonotype was seen ten or more times. The rearrangement uses TRBV4-2 and TRBJ2-7; TRBD2 is a possible D gene (6 bases). Germline V gene data show CDR1 as LGHNA and CDR2 as YNFKEQ. V dropped 5 bases and J dropped 7 bases, with 9 bases sitting between them. The CDR3 is 11 amino acids. CDR3 residues: CASSSAGEQYF. Written as DNA, the CDR3 is TGTGCCAGCAGCTCCGCGGGGGAGCAGTACTTC.